This T cell receptor (beta chain) was sequenced for a study of post-analysis software for immune sequencing data. The wider study: Disease courses included relapsing-remitting, secondary progressive and progressive-relapsing multiple sclerosis.

Study conclusions and caveats: Compared against controls, patients with multiple sclerosis displayed significantly lower normalized Chao1 diversity. When patients were compared with controls, about five TRBV segments were more frequent, TRBV5-6, TRBV5-1 and TRBV20-1 among them. Strong co-clustering by F measure linked samples that shared a preparation batch.

Concerning this clonotype itself: Its target is unknown.

Germline V CDR1 and CDR2: SGHRS, YFSETQ. The germline V and J ends were trimmed by 0 bases and 5 bases, with 18 bases remaining between them. The CDR3 covers 16 residues. Unique molecular identifiers were built into the TCR beta cDNA libraries. The yield from around 1 to 10 million T cells was roughly 0.5 million cDNA molecules in total. TCRdb re-analysed the PCR reads in MiXCR, keeping a single row per CDR3 protein. The table has fewer than 850,000 distinct CDR3 sequences, roughly 46% seen once; the top ten hold 4.9%. The sequence was collected from a girl under 18 with multiple sclerosis. Sequencing was carried out using blood. The genes are TRBV5-1 and TRBJ2-7; perhaps TRBD2 as D (5 bases). DNA of the CDR3: TGCGCCAGCAGCTTGGGCTGGACTTCCTCGCCCGACGAGCAGTACTTC. It codes for CASSLGWTSSPDEQYF. Full variable domain (outside the CDR3, taken from reference TRBV5-1 and TRBJ2-7): KAGVTQTPRYLIKTRGQQVTLSCSPISGHRSVSWYQQTPGQGLQFLFEYFSETQRNKGNFPGRFSGRQFSNSRSEMNVSTLELGDSALYLCASSLGWTSSPDEQYFGPGTRLTVT.